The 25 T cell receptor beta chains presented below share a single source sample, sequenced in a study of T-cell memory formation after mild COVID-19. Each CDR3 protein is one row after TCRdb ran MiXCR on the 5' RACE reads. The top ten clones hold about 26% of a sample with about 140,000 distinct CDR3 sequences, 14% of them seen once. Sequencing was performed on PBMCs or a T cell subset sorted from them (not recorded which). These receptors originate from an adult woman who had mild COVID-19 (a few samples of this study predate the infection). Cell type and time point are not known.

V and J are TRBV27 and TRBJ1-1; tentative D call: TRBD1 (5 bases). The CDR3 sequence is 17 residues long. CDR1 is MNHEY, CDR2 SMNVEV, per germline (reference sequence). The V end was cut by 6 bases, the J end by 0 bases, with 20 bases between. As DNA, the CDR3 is TGTGCCAGCAGCTCCTGGGGCCCCCTGTTCATGAACACTGAAGCTTTCTTT. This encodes CASSSWGPLFMNTEAFF.

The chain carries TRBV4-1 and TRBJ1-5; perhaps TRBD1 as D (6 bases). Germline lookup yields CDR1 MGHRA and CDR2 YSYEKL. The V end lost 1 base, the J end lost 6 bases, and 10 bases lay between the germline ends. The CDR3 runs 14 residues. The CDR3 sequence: CASSQVKGVQPQHF. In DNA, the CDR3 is TGCGCCAGCAGCCAAGTAAAGGGGGTTCAGCCCCAGCATTTT.

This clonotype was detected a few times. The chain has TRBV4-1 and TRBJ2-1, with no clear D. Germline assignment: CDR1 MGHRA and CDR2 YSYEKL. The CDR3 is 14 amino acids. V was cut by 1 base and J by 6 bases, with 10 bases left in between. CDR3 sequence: CASSQVVRSNEQFF. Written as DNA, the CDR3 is TGCGCCAGCAGCCAAGTCGTACGGAGCAATGAGCAGTTCTTC.

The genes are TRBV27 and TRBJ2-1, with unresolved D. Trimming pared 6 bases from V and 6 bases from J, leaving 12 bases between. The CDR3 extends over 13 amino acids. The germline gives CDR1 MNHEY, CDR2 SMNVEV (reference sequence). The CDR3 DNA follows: TGTGCCAGCAGCCTAGGGCCCAGCAATGAGCAGTTCTTC. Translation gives CASSLGPSNEQFF.

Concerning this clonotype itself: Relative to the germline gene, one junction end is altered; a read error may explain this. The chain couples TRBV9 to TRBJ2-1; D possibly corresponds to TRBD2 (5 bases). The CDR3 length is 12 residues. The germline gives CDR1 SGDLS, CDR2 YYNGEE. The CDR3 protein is CASSVGSGVEVF. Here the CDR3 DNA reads TGTGCCAGCAGCGTAGGGTCCGGGGTAGAGGTCTTC.

The CDR3 DNA reads as TGTGCCAGCAGCTTATTAGGGTTAAGGGGAGAGACCCAGTACTTC. This sequence encodes CASSLLGLRGETQYF. This rearrangement joins TRBV7-3 to TRBJ2-5; the D gene is possibly TRBD1 (5 bases). CDR3 length: 15 residues. V was pared by 2 bases and J by 4 bases, with 14 bases between. Looked up from germline, CDR1 is SGHTA and CDR2 is FQGTGA.

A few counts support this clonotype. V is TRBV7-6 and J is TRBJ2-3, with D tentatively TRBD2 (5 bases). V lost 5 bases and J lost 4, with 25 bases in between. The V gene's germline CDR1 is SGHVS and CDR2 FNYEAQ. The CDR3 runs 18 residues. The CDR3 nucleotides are TGTGCCAGCAGCCCGTCTATGAGCGGAACCCGTGCGTCAGATACGCAGTATTTT. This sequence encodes CASSPSMSGTRASDTQYF. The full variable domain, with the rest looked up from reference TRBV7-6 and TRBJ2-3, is GAGVSQSPRYKVTKRGQDVALRCDPISGHVSLYWYRQALGQGPEFLTYFNYEAQQDKSGLPNDRFSAERPEGSISTLTIQRTEQRDSAMYRCASSPSMSGTRASDTQYFGPGTRLTVL.

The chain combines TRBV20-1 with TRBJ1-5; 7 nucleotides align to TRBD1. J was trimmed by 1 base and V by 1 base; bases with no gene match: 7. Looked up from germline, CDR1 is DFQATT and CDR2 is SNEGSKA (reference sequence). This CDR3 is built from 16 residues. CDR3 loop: CSARAWGQSSNQPQHF. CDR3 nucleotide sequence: TGCAGTGCTAGAGCCTGGGGACAGTCGAGCAATCAGCCCCAGCATTTT.

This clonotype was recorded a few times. The CDR3 bases are TGTGCCAGCAGGGTCACCGGGGTGAACACTGAAGCTTTCTTT. Translated: CASRVTGVNTEAFF. The chain uses TRBV11-2 and TRBJ1-1; D ambiguous. Trimming left V 6 bases short and J 0 bases short, with 11 bases between. CDR1 and CDR2 from the germline V gene are SGHAT and FQNNGV. The CDR3 is 14 residues long. The whole variable domain, remainder taken from reference TRBV11-2 and TRBJ1-1, is EAGVAQSPRYKIIEKRQSVAFWCNPISGHATLYWYQQILGQGPKLLIQFQNNGVVDDSQLPKDRFSAERLKGVDSTLKIQPAKLEDSAVYLCASRVTGVNTEAFFGQGTRLTVV.

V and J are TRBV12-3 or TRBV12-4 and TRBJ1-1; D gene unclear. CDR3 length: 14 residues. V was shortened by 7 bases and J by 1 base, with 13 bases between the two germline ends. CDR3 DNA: TGTGCCAGCAAATGGGAGGGCTGGAACACTGAAGCTTTCTTT. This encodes CASKWEGWNTEAFF.

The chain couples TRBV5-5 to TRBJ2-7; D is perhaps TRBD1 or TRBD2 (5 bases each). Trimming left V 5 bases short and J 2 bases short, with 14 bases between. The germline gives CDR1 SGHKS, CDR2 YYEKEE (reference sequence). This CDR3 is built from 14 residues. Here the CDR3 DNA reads TGTGCCAGCAGACCCGGGGACGGAGCCTACGAGCAGTACTTC. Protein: CASRPGDGAYEQYF.

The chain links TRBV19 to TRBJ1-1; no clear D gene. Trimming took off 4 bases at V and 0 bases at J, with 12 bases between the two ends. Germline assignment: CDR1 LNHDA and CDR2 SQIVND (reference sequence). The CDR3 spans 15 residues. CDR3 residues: CASSTTEPMNTEAFF. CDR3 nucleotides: TGTGCCAGTAGTACCACGGAACCTATGAACACTGAAGCTTTCTTT.

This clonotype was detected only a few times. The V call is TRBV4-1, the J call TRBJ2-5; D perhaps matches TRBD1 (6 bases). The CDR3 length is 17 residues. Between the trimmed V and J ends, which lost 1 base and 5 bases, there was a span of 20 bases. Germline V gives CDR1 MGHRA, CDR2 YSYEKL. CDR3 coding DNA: TGCGCCAGCAGCCAAGTTGGAACAGGGAGTAAGCGTGAGACCCAGTACTTC. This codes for CASSQVGTGSKRETQYF.

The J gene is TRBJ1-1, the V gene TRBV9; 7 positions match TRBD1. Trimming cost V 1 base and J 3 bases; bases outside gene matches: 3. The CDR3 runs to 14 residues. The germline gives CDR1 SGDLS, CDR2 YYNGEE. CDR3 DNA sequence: TGTGCCAGCAGCGTACCTACAGGGGACACTGAAGCTTTCTTT. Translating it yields CASSVPTGDTEAFF.

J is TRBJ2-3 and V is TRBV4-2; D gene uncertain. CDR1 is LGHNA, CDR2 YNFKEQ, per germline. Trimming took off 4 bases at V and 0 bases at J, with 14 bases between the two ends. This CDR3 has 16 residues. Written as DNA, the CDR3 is TGTGCCAGCAGCCTGGGATATGGAGCTAGCACAGATACGCAGTATTTT. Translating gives CASSLGYGASTDTQYF.

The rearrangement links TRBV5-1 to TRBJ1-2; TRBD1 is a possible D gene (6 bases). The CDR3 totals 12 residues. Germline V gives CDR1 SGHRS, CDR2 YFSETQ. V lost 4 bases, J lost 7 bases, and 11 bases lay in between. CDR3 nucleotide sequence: TGCGCCAGCAGCCAGACAGGAGGTGGCTACACCTTC. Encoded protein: CASSQTGGGYTF.

CDR3 coding DNA: TGCAGCGTTGAAACTAGGGCGAGCAACCGCCAAGAGACCCAGTACTTC. Protein product: CSVETRASNRQETQYF. The chain combines TRBV29-1 with TRBJ2-5; D perhaps matches TRBD2 (5 bases). V gave up 2 bases and J gave up 1 base, with 17 bases separating them. The germline gives CDR1 SQVTM, CDR2 ANQGSEA. The CDR3 covers 16 residues.

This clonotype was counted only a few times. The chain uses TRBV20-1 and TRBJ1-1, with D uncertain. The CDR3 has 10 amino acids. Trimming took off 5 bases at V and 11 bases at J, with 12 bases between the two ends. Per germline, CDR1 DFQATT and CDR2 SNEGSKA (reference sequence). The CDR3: CSAPAARAFF. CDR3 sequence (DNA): TGCAGTGCTCCCGCGGCGAGGGCTTTCTTT.

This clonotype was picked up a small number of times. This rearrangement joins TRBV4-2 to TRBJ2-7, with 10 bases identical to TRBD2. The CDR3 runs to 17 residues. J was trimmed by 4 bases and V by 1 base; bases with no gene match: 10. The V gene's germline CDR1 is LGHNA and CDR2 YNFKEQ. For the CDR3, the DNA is TGTGCCAGCAGCCAAGTTGGGGCTAGCGGGGGATGGTACGAGCAGTACTTC. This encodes CASSQVGASGGWYEQYF.

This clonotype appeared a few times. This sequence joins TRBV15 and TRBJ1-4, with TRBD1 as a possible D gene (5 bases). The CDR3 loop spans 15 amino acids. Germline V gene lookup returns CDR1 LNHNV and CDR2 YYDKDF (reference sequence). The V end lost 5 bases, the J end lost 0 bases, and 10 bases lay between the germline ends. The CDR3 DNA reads TGTGCCACCAGCGGGGGGGAGGCAACTAATGAAAAACTGTTTTTT. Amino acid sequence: CATSGGEATNEKLFF.

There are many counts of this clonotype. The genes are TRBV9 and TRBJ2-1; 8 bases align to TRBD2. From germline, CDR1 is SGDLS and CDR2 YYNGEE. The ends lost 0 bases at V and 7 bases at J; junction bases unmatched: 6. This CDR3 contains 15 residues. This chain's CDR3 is CASSVGGGRMNEQFF. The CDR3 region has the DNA TGTGCCAGCAGCGTAGGGGGCGGGAGGATGAATGAGCAGTTCTTC.

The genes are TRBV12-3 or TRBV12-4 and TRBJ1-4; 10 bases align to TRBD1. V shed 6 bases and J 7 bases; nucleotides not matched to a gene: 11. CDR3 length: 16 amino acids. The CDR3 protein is CASSDHPGQGSEKLFF. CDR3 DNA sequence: TGTGCCAGCAGCGACCACCCGGGACAGGGGAGTGAAAAACTGTTTTTT.

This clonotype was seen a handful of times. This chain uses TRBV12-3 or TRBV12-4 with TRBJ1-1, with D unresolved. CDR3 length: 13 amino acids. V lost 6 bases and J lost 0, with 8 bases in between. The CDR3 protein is CASRRRMNTEAFF. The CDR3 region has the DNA TGTGCCAGCAGGCGCCGGATGAACACTGAAGCTTTCTTT.

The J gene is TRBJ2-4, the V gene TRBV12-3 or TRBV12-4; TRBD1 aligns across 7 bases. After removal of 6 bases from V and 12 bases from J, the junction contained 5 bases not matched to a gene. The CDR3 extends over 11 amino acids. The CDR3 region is CASRGQKTQYF. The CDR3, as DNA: TGTGCCAGCAGGGGACAGAAGACTCAGTACTTC.

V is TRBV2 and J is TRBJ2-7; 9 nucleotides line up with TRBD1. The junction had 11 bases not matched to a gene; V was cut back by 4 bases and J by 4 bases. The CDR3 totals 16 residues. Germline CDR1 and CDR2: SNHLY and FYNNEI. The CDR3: CASSVGSTGGGYEQYF. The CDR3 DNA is TGTGCCAGCAGTGTCGGGTCGACAGGGGGGGGATACGAGCAGTACTTC. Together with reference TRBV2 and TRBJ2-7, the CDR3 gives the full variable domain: EPEVTQTPSHQVTQMGQEVILRCVPISNHLYFYWYRQILGQKVEFLVSFYNNEISEKSEIFDDQFSVERPDGSNFTLKIRSTKLEDSAMYFCASSVGSTGGGYEQYFGPGTRLTVT.